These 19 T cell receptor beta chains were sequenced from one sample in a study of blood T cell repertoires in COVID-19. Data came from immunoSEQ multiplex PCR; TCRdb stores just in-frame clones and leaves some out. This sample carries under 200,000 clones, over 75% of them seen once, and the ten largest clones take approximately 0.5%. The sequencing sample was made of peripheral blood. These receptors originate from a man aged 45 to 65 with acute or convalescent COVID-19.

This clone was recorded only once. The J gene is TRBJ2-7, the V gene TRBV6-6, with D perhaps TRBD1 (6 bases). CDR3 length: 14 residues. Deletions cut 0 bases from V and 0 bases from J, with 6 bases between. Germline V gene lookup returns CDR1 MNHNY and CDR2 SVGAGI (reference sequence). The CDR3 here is CASSYSDSSYEQYV. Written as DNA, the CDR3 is TGTGCCAGCAGTTACTCGGACAGCTCCTACGAGCAGTACGTC.

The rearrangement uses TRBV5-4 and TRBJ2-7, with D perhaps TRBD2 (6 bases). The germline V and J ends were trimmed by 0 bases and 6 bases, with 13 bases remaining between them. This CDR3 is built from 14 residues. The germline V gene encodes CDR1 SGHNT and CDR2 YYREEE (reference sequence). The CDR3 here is CASSLVAGSGEQYF. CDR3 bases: TGTGCCAGCAGCTTGGTGGCGGGATCCGGCGAGCAGTACTTC.

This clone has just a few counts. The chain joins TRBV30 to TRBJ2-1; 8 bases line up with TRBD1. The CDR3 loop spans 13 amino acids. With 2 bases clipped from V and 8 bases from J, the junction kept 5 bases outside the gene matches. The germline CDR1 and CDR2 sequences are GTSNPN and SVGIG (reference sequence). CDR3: CAWSNDRGHEQFF. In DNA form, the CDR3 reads TGTGCCTGGAGTAACGACAGGGGACATGAGCAGTTCTTC.

As DNA, the CDR3 is TGTGCCAGCCAAGTCAGGGGTTCACCCCTCCACTTT. The encoded protein is CASQVRGSPLHF. This chain connects TRBV12-3 or TRBV12-4 to TRBJ1-6, with D tentatively TRBD1 (6 bases). This CDR3 comprises 12 residues. V lost 8 bases, J lost 9 bases, and 11 bases lay in between.

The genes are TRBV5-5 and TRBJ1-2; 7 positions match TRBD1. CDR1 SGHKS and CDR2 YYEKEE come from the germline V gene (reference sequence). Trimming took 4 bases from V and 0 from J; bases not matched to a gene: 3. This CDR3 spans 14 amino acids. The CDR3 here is CASSPGTANYGYTF. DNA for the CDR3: TGTGCCAGCAGCCCGGGGACAGCTAACTATGGCTACACCTTC.

CDR3 bases: TGTGCCACTTACCAGGGTTTCCTCCTCGGTGGCTACACCTTC. As protein: CATYQGFLLGGYTF. The chain employs TRBV19 and TRBJ1-2; maybe TRBD1 (5 bases). CDR3 length: 14 amino acids. Germline V gene lookup returns CDR1 LNHDA and CDR2 SQIVND (reference sequence). Trimming pared 10 bases from V and 7 bases from J, leaving 22 bases between.

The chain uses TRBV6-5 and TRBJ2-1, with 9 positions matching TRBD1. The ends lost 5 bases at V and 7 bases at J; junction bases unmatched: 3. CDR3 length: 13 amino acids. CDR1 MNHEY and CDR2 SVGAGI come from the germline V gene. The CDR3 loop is CASSRTGENEQFF. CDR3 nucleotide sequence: TGTGCCAGCAGTAGGACAGGGGAGAATGAGCAGTTCTTC.

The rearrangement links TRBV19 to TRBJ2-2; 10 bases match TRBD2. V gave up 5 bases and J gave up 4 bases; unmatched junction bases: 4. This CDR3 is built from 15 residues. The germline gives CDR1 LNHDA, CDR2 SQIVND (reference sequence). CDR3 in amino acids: CASSSSGGPTGELFF. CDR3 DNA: TGTGCCAGTAGTTCTAGCGGGGGTCCCACCGGGGAGCTGTTTTTT.

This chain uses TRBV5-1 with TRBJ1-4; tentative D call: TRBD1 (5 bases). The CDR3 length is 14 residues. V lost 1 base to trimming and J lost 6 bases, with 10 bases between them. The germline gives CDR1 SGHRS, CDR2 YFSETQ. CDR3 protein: CASSLRGADEKLFF. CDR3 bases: TGCGCCAGCAGCTTGCGCGGGGCGGATGAAAAACTGTTTTTT.

The CDR3 loop reads CASSIVPGTYEQYF. The CDR3 DNA reads TGTGCCAGTAGTATAGTCCCAGGGACCTACGAGCAGTACTTC. The rearrangement links TRBV19 to TRBJ2-7; possibly TRBD1 for D (5 bases). The CDR3 is 14 amino acids. Germline CDR1 LNHDA, CDR2 SQIVND (reference sequence). Trimming cost V 1 base and J 2 bases, with 9 bases left between them.

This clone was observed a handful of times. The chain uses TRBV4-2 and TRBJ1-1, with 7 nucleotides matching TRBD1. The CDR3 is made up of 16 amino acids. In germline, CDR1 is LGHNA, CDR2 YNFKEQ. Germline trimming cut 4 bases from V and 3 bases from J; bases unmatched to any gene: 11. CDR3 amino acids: CASSLGTASDYTEAFF. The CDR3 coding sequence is TGTGCCAGCAGCCTCGGGACAGCATCCGATTACACTGAAGCTTTCTTT.

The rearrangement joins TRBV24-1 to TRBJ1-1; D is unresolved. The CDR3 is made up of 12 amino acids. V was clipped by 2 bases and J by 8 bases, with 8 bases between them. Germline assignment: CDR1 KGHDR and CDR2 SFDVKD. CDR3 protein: CATSDSREEAFF. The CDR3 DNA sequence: TGTGCCACCAGTGATTCGAGGGAGGAAGCTTTCTTT.

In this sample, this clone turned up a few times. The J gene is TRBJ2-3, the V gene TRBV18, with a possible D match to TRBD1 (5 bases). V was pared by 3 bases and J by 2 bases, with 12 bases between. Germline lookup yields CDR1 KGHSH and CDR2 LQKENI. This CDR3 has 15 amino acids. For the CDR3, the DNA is TGTGCCAGCTCACCGTCGGCAGGGAACACAGATACGCAGTATTTT. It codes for CASSPSAGNTDTQYF.

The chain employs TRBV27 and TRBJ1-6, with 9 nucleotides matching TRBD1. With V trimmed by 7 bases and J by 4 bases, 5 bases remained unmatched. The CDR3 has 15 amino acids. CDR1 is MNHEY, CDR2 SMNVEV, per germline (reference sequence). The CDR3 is CASNPGTGYNSPLHF. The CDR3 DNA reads TGTGCCAGCAACCCCGGGACAGGGTATAATTCACCCCTCCACTTT.

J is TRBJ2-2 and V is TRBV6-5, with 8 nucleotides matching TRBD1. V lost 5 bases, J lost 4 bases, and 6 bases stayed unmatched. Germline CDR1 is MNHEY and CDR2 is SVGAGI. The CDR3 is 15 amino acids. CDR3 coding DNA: TGTGCCAGCAGTCCGGCGGGACAGGCCACCGGGGAGCTGTTTTTT. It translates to CASSPAGQATGELFF.

CDR3 amino acids: CASSAGRFGGYTF. DNA of the CDR3: TGTGCCAGCAGCGCCGGGAGGTTTGGTGGCTACACCTTC. This chain uses TRBV7-9 with TRBJ1-2; no clear D. This CDR3 region has 13 residues. Per the germline V gene, CDR1 is SEHNR and CDR2 is FQNEAQ (reference sequence). V lost 5 bases and J lost 7, with 14 bases in between.

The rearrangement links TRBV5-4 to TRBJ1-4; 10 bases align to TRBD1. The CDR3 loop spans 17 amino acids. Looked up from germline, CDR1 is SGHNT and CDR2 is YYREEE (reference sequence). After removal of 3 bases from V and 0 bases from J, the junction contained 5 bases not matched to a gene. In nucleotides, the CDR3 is TGTGCCAGCAGCTCAATGACAGGGGGCGCAACTAATGAAAAACTGTTTTTT. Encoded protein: CASSSMTGGATNEKLFF.

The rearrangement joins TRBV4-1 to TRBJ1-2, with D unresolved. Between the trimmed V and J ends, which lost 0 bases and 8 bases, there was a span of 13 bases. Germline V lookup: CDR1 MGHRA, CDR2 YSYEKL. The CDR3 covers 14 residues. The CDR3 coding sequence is TGCGCCAGCAGCCAAGACAGTGCCAGAGGAGGCTACACCTTC. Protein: CASSQDSARGGYTF.

The CDR3 DNA is TGTGCCAGCAGCCAGTGGTTAAGCGGGAGGGCCCCCACAGATACGCAGTATTTT. It yields the protein CASSQWLSGRAPTDTQYF. The chain joins TRBV27 to TRBJ2-3; 10 bases match TRBD2. CDR1 and CDR2 (germline): MNHEY, SMNVEV (reference sequence). The V and J ends lost 6 bases and 2 bases, in that order; junction bases with no gene match: 14. CDR3 length: 18 amino acids.